These 3 T cell receptor beta chains share one sample of origin, sequenced in a study of cytomegalovirus exposure and HLA in healthy donors. It was with 60 Vbeta and 13 Jbeta primers that the PCR ran. The data were produced by immunoSEQ multiplex PCR, yet TCRdb's version contains in-frame clones alone and is incomplete. The sample yields 170,000 or so clones, 70% to 85% seen once. Sequencing was done on a sample of PBMCs. The receptors stem from a woman in her forties in good health and CMV-seronegative.

This clone has just a few counts. This rearrangement joins TRBV10-3 to TRBJ1-1, with unresolved D. Germline-derived CDR1 and CDR2 are ENHRY and SYGVKD. This CDR3 contains 14 residues. Trimming took 3 bases from V and 4 from J, leaving 12 bases between them. The chain's CDR3 is CAISDGGKPTEAFF. As DNA, the CDR3 is TGTGCCATCAGTGATGGCGGGAAACCCACTGAAGCTTTCTTT.

V and J are TRBV29-1 and TRBJ1-5, with TRBD1 identical over 9 bases. Per the germline V gene, CDR1 is SQVTM and CDR2 is ANQGSEA. The CDR3 covers 16 residues. V shed 4 bases, J shed 2 bases, and the junction held 9 bases outside the gene matches. The DNA for the CDR3 is TGCAGCGTTGTGGGACAGGGAGTCGAGGGCAATCAGCCCCAGCATTTT. Protein sequence: CSVVGQGVEGNQPQHF.

The chain links TRBV29-1 to TRBJ1-2; weak D call: TRBD1 (6 bases). This CDR3 region has 13 residues. Trimming pared 7 bases from V and 0 bases from J, leaving 12 bases between. Germline CDR1 is SQVTM and CDR2 is ANQGSEA. In DNA, the CDR3 is TGCAGCGCGGGGGGCAGTTCTAACTATGGCTACACCTTC. Its protein is CSAGGSSNYGYTF.